Following are 5 T cell receptor beta chains from one sample sequenced in a study of human T cells and chemical hapten exposure. TCRdb fed the RACE reads into MiXCR, producing one record per CDR3 protein. The sample lists a few hundred thousand distinct CDR3 sequences, around 5.5% occurring once. The time point is: pre-sensitization, week 0. Sample treatment: therapeutic diphenylcyclopropenone sensitization with weekly scalp DPC. This specimen was whole blood, taken in connection with sensitization to the hapten diphenylcyclopropenone (DPC). Receptors originate from a woman aged 18 to 35 with alopecia areata. Some clones in this sample may be carry-over from other donors' samples.

The rearrangement joins TRBV6-2 or TRBV6-3 to TRBJ2-3; 7 bases match TRBD1. CDR1 is MNHEY and CDR2 is SVGEGT in the germline V gene. After removal of 8 bases from V and 7 bases from J, the junction contained 15 bases not matched to a gene. CDR3 size: 15 residues. CDR3 sequence: CASRAPGTVGYTQYF. CDR3 coding DNA: TGTGCCAGCCGGGCCCCCGGGACAGTCGGGTATACGCAGTATTTT.

This clonotype appeared a few times. The J gene is TRBJ2-3, the V gene TRBV7-2; D is ambiguous. Between the trimmed V and J ends, which lost 8 bases and 2 bases, there was a span of 17 bases. Germline lookup yields CDR1 SGHTA and CDR2 FQGNSA. The CDR3 extends over 15 amino acids. The CDR3 region is CASGQRKHATDTQYF. CDR3 bases: TGTGCCAGCGGTCAAAGAAAGCACGCCACAGATACGCAGTATTTT.

This clonotype was detected only a few times. The chain has TRBV5-1 and TRBJ1-6; no reliable D call. Germline loops: CDR1 SGHRS, CDR2 YFSETQ. The CDR3 runs to 17 residues. V was clipped by 4 bases and J by 0 bases, with 14 bases between them. This chain's CDR3 is CASSPDGLSSYNSPLHF. The CDR3, as DNA: TGCGCCAGCAGCCCGGATGGCCTCAGCTCCTATAATTCACCCCTCCACTTT.

The CDR3, as DNA: TGTGCCAGCAGCGGACAGGGAAGTAGTTCACCCCTCCACTTT. Its translation is CASSGQGSSSPLHF. The chain couples TRBV9 to TRBJ1-6; 7 nucleotides agree with TRBD1. Germline CDR1 is SGDLS and CDR2 is YYNGEE. The ends lost 3 bases at V and 9 bases at J; junction bases unmatched: 6. The CDR3 spans 14 residues.

This clonotype appeared a few times. The chain combines TRBV7-2 with TRBJ2-3; TRBD2 matches at 10 bases. Germline V gives CDR1 SGHTA, CDR2 FQGNSA. V shed 3 bases, J shed 4 bases, and the junction held 4 bases outside the gene matches. The CDR3 consists of 15 residues. The CDR3, as DNA: TGTGCCAGCAGCTTCCTAGCGGGGGTATCAGATACGCAGTATTTT. This gives the protein CASSFLAGVSDTQYF.